The sequence of this T cell receptor (beta chain) was determined in a study of OX40 agonist ivuxolimab in advanced cancers. Looking at the study overall: Among those enrolled, mean age was about 62 years (range about 23 to 90) and about 79% were male.

The V and J ends lost 3 bases and 12 bases, in that order; junction bases with no gene match: 10. Germline-derived CDR1 and CDR2 are SGHNT and YYREEE (reference sequence). The CDR3 loop spans 13 amino acids. Measured with immunoSEQ multiplex PCR; TCRdb has only the in-frame clones, and not every one. The data contain approximately 8,200 clones, just over 85% of them seen just once; the ten biggest clones take up under 2%. The clonotype originates from an adult with an advanced solid tumor such as melanoma, head and neck, liver or kidney cancer. This material consisted of CD4+ or CD8+ T cells sorted from blood, taken in a trial of the OX40 agonist ivuxolimab. V usage is TRBV5-4 and J usage is TRBJ2-7; 9 nucleotides agree with TRBD1. The DNA for the CDR3 is TGTGCCAGCAGCTCAAACGGCGGGACAGGGCTGTACTTC. It is translated as CASSSNGGTGLYF.